Below, 10 T cell receptor beta chains from the same sample are listed, as sequenced in a study of shared clonotypes between healthy human individuals. The data were produced by immunoSEQ multiplex PCR, yet TCRdb's version contains in-frame clones alone and is incomplete. The sample yields some 740,000 clones, about 91% seen once. Positive CCR7 selection of CD45RO-negative cells yielded the naive CD8 cells, and terminally differentiated effector memory CD45RA+ cells were excluded. Sequenced: naive CD8+ T cells sorted from blood. Receptors were obtained from a man under 40 in good health.

This clone appeared once. This chain uses TRBV7-9 with TRBJ2-4, with TRBD2 identical over 14 bases. V lost 3 bases and J lost 1; bases outside the gene matches: 8. CDR1 SEHNR and CDR2 FQNEAQ come from the germline V gene (reference sequence). The CDR3 runs 19 residues. CDR3 loop: CASSFTGLAGAVAKNIQYF. CDR3 sequence (DNA): TGTGCCAGCAGCTTCACGGGACTAGCGGGAGCGGTGGCCAAAAACATTCAGTACTTC.

This clone was seen only once. The J gene is TRBJ2-5, the V gene TRBV28, with no clear D. Per the germline V gene, CDR1 is MDHEN and CDR2 is SYDVKM. The CDR3 runs to 10 residues. V lost 5 bases, J lost 5 bases, and 3 bases lay in between. CDR3 residues: CASSGETQYF. The CDR3 DNA follows: TGTGCCAGCAGTGGGGAGACCCAGTACTTC.

CDR3 DNA: TGCGCCAGCAGCCACCAGCGGGAGAAGCAAGAGACCCAGTACTTC. Translated: CASSHQREKQETQYF. V and J are TRBV4-1 and TRBJ2-5, with 8 bases lining up with TRBD2. Trimming removed 3 bases from V and 2 bases from J; junction bases left unmatched: 5. This CDR3 comprises 15 residues. The germline CDR1 and CDR2 sequences are MGHRA and YSYEKL.

This sequence joins TRBV18 and TRBJ2-3; D is unresolved. The germline V gene encodes CDR1 KGHSH and CDR2 LQKENI. The V and J ends lost 2 bases and 6 bases respectively, with 9 bases between them. This CDR3 region has 13 residues. Written as DNA, the CDR3 is TGTGCCAGCTCACCAGCTATCACGGATACGCAGTATTTT. This codes for CASSPAITDTQYF. The whole variable domain, remainder taken from reference TRBV18 and TRBJ2-3, is NAGVMQNPRHLVRRRGQEARLRCSPMKGHSHVYWYRQLPEEGLKFMVYLQKENIIDESGMPKERFSAEFPKEGPSILRIQQVVRGDSAAYFCASSPAITDTQYFGPGTRLTVL.

In DNA, the CDR3 is TGTGCCAGCAGCCCTCGGACTAGCGGATATGACACAGATACGCAGTATTTT. Its translation: CASSPRTSGYDTDTQYF. The rearrangement links TRBV7-9 to TRBJ2-3; 10 nucleotides agree with TRBD2. The CDR3 consists of 17 residues. Trimming took 5 bases from V and 2 from J; bases not matched to a gene: 10. From germline, CDR1 is SEHNR and CDR2 FQNEAQ (reference sequence). Full variable domain (remainder filled in from reference TRBV7-9 and TRBJ2-3): DTGVSQNPRHKITKRGQNVTFRCDPISEHNRLYWYRQTLGQGPEFLTYFQNEAQLEKSRLLSDRFSAERPKGSFSTLEIQRTEQGDSAMYLCASSPRTSGYDTDTQYFGPGTRLTVL.

V is TRBV7-6 and J is TRBJ2-7; D tentatively fits TRBD1 or TRBD2 (5 bases each). Germline V lookup: CDR1 SGHVS, CDR2 FNYEAQ. The length of the CDR3 is 13 residues. V was pared by 4 bases and J by 1 base, with 8 bases between. CDR3 sequence reads: CASSSGGSYEQYF. CDR3 DNA: TGTGCCAGCAGCTCTGGGGGTTCCTACGAGCAGTACTTC.

V gene TRBV7-6 combines with J gene TRBJ2-7; D unclear. CDR1 SGHVS and CDR2 FNYEAQ come from the germline V gene. V was clipped by 3 bases and J by 2 bases, with 11 bases between them. CDR3 length: 14 residues. The CDR3 protein is CASSFSAEPYEQYF. The DNA for the CDR3 is TGTGCCAGCAGCTTCTCGGCAGAACCCTACGAGCAGTACTTC.

The chain couples TRBV7-6 to TRBJ2-1, with a possible D match to TRBD2 (5 bases). Germline CDR1 SGHVS, CDR2 FNYEAQ. Trimming stripped 1 base from V and 1 base from J, with 11 bases between. The CDR3 loop spans 16 amino acids. CDR3 residues: CASSLGGLGSYNEQFF. The CDR3 DNA reads TGTGCCAGCAGCTTAGGAGGGCTAGGGTCCTACAATGAGCAGTTCTTC.

In this sample, this clone turned up once. CDR3 nucleotides: TGTGCCAGTAGTATTGGGTCAGCCGGCACAGATACGCAGTATTTT. This codes for CASSIGSAGTDTQYF. The chain carries TRBV19 and TRBJ2-3, with no clear D. V was pared by 3 bases and J by 1 base, with 11 bases between. Per germline, CDR1 LNHDA and CDR2 SQIVND (reference sequence). The CDR3 contains 15 residues.

This clone was seen a single time. The chain recombines TRBV5-1 with TRBJ2-5; 11 bases align to TRBD2. The germline V gene has CDR1 SGHRS and CDR2 YFSETQ. The length of the CDR3 is 16 residues. V lost 1 base and J lost 5; bases outside the gene matches: 7. The CDR3 nucleotides read TGCGCCAGCAGCTTGAACCTAGCGGGAGGTTGGGAGACCCAGTACTTC. It translates to CASSLNLAGGWETQYF.